The sequence of this T cell receptor (beta chain) was determined in a study of blood T cell repertoires in COVID-19. Sequencing was performed with immunoSEQ multiplex PCR; in TCRdb, only in-frame clones are kept and a portion is missing. The table lists a few hundred thousand clones, approximately 88% of them singletons. Per germline, CDR1 SEHNR and CDR2 FQNEAQ (reference sequence). The CDR3 sequence is 16 residues long. V dropped 0 bases and J dropped 2 bases, with 12 bases sitting between them. The source material was peripheral blood. The TCR originated in a young man who had recovered from COVID-19. V and J are TRBV7-9 and TRBJ2-3; the D gene is possibly TRBD1 (5 bases). The CDR3 sequence: CASSLAWGTDTDTQYF. CDR3 nucleotide sequence: TGTGCCAGCAGCTTAGCGTGGGGCACCGACACAGATACGCAGTATTTT.